This T cell receptor beta chain was profiled in a study of blood T cell repertoires in COVID-19. V trimming: 0 bases; J trimming: 6 bases; junction bases outside the gene matches: 10. CDR1 and CDR2 (germline): SEHNR, FQNEAQ (reference sequence). The CDR3 spans 16 residues. Sequencing was performed with immunoSEQ multiplex PCR; in TCRdb, only in-frame clones are kept and a portion is missing. The table shows a few hundred thousand clones, with about 91% occurring only once. This clone turned up a few times. The specimen sequenced was peripheral blood. The V and J genes are TRBV7-9 and TRBJ1-2, with 7 bases that match TRBD1. This TCR came from a woman in her 30s with COVID-19, enrolled during active disease. The CDR3 spells CASSLALVGGEHGYTF. The CDR3 coding sequence is TGTGCCAGCAGCTTAGCGTTGGTAGGGGGCGAACATGGCTACACCTTC.